This T cell receptor beta chain was sequenced during a study of cytomegalovirus exposure and HLA in healthy donors. Findings of the study overall: Earlier analysis yielded a pattern in which most TCR beta V segments were productive about 87% or about 30% of the time. Of the V segments, some could not be distinguished, including TRBV6-2 and TRBV6-3, and were excluded. Sequencing likely caused a cluster of highly shared sequence variants. Reportedly, HLA-A and HLA-B alleles of most subjects were accurately predicted from TCR beta.

Notes on this clone: Its target is unknown.

It was with 60 Vbeta and 13 Jbeta primers that the PCR ran. Only in-frame clones appear in the TCRdb table, and some are missing; sequencing was by immunoSEQ multiplex PCR. Among 200,000 or so clones listed, around 83% were seen once. Germline V CDR1 and CDR2: SGHTA, FQGNSA. This CDR3 has 14 amino acids. The V and J ends lost 4 bases and 2 bases, in that order; junction bases with no gene match: 4. This clonotype originated in a woman in her fifties or sixties in good health and CMV-seropositive. The rearrangement uses TRBV7-2 and TRBJ2-7, with TRBD1 identical over 8 bases. The sample comprised PBMCs. The CDR3 DNA is TGTGCCAGCAGCTCCCTGGACAGGGCCTACGAGCAGTACTTC. Translation gives CASSSLDRAYEQYF. The variable domain in full, with the rest retrieved from reference TRBV7-2 and TRBJ2-7, is GAGVSQSPSNKVTEKGKDVELRCDPISGHTALYWYRQSLGQGLEFLIYFQGNSAPDKSGLPSDRFSAERTGGSVSTLTIQRTQQEDSAVYLCASSSLDRAYEQYFGPGTRLTVT.